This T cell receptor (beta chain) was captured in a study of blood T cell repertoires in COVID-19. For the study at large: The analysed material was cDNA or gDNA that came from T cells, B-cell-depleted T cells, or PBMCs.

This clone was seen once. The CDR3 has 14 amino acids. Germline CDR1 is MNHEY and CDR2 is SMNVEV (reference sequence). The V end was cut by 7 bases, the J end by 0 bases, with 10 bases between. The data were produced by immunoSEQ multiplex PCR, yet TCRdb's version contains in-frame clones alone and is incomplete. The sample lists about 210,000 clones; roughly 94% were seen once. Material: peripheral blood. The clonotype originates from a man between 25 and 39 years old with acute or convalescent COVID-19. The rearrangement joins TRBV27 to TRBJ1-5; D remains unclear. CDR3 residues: CASNTRHSNQPQHF. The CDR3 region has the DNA TGTGCCAGCAATACTAGACATAGCAATCAGCCCCAGCATTTT.